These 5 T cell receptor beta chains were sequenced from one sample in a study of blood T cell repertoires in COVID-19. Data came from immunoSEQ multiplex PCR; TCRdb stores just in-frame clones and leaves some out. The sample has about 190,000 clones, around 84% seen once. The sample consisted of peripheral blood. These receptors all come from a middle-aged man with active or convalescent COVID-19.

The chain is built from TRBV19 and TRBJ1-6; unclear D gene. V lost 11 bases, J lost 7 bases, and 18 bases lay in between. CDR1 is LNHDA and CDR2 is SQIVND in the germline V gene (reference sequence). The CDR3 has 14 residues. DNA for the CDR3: TGTGCCTCCCGCGAGGGTCCGAAGAATTCACCCCTCCACTTT. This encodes CASREGPKNSPLHF.

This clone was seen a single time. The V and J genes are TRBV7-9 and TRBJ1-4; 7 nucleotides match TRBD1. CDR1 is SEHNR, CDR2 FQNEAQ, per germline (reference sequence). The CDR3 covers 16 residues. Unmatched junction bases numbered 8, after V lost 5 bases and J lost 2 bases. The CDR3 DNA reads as TGTGCCAGCAGCCCCGGAGCAGGGGGGACTAATGAAAAACTGTTTTTT. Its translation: CASSPGAGGTNEKLFF.

CDR3 in amino acids: CASSQATGGPHLNQPQHF. CDR3 DNA sequence: TGCGCCAGCAGCCAAGCGACAGGGGGCCCTCACCTTAATCAGCCCCAGCATTTT. J is TRBJ1-5 and V is TRBV4-1; 10 bases align to TRBD1. The J segment lost 4 bases and the V segment lost 1 base, leaving 10 bases of the junction unmatched. The CDR3 has 18 amino acids. Germline loops: CDR1 MGHRA, CDR2 YSYEKL.

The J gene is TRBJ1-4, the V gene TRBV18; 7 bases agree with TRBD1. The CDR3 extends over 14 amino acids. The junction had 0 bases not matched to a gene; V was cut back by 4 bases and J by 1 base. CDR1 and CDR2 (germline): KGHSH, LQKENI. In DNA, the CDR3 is TGTGCCAGCTCACGGGACAGAACTAATGAAAAACTGTTTTTT. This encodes CASSRDRTNEKLFF.

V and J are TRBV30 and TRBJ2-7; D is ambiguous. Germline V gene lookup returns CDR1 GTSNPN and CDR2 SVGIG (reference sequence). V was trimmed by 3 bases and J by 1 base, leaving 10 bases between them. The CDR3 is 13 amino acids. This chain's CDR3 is CAWRVFGSYEQYF. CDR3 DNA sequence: TGTGCCTGGAGGGTCTTCGGGTCCTACGAGCAGTACTTC.